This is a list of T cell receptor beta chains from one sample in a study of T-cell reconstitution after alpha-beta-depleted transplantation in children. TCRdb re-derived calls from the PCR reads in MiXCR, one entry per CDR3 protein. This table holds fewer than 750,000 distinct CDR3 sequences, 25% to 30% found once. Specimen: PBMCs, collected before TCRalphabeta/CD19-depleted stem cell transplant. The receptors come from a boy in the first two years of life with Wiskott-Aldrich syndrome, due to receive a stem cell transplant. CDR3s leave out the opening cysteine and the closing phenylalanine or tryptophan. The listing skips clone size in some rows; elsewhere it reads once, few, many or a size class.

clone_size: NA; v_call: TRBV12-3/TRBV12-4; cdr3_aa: ASIQYGTGELF
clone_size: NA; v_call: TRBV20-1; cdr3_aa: SARDQVYSGNTIY
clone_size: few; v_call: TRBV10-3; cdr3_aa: AISGLQGANTEAF
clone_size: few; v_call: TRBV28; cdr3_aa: ASSFPGISGELF
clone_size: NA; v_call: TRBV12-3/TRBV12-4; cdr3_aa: ASSPPTGPRYGYT
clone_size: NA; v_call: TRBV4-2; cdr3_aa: ASSIQTDTQY
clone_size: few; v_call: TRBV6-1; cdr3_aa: ASRRGRVETQY
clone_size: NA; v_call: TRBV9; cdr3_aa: ASSVAGADTQY
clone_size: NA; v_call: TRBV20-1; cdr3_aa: SARIFRNTGELF
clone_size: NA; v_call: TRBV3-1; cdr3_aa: ASSQEFRGSGANVLT
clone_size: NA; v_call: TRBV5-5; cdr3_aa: ASSLEAGGLYNEQF
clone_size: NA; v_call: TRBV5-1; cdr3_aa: ASSLAGLAGGYEQY
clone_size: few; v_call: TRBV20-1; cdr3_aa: SASWVGNTDTQY
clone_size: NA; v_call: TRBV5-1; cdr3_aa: ASSLGRQSAYNEQF
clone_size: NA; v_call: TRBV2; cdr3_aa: ASSAAWNEQF
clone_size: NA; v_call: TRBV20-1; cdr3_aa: SARDQPSNQPQH
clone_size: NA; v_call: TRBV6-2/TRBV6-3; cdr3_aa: ATRTVYNEQF
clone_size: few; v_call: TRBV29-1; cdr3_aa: SVGGQGPDTQY
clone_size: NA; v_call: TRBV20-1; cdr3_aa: SARRAGTAGVTGELF
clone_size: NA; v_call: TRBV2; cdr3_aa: ASSVLRGFGGYT